Listed below are T cell receptor beta chains from one sample, sequenced in a study of blood T cell repertoires in COVID-19. Here immunoSEQ multiplex PCR was the method, and the copy in TCRdb shows in-frame clones only, minus some. The sample lists about 92,000 clones, 80% to 85% occurring once. The source material was peripheral blood. Receptors originate from a woman aged 80 or older with active or convalescent COVID-19. Both conserved end residues are part of each CDR3. D genes are given only for firm matches. Clone size, where shown, is once, few, many, or a class for clones that have expanded.

CDR3: CASSVMSSNYGYTF
DNA: TGTGCCAGCAGTGTCATGAGCTCTAACTATGGCTACACCTTC
J: TRBJ1-2
size: .
V: TRBV2
D: .

CDR3: CASAERAGASTDTQYF
DNA: TGCGCCAGCGCTGAGAGAGCGGGAGCCTCCACAGATACGCAGTATTTT
J: TRBJ2-3
size: .
V: TRBV5-1
D: TRBD2

CDR3: CASSLVLPGLLSGTDTQYF
DNA: TGTGCCAGCAGCTTAGTGCTCCCGGGACTTCTTTCCGGCACAGATACGCAGTATTTT
J: TRBJ2-3
size: few
V: TRBV7-2
D: .

CDR3: CASVPGQGASNYGYTF
DNA: TGTGCCAGCGTCCCGGGACAGGGGGCCTCTAACTATGGCTACACCTTC
J: TRBJ1-2
size: .
V: TRBV21-1
D: .

CDR3: CATSERDTGGAFF
DNA: TGTGCCACCAGTGAGAGGGACACTGGGGGAGCTTTCTTT
J: TRBJ1-1
size: .
V: TRBV24-1
D: .

CDR3: CASSPYYGAGGIDTQYF
DNA: TGTGCCAGCAGTCCTTACTACGGGGCGGGAGGGATAGATACGCAGTATTTT
J: TRBJ2-3
size: .
V: TRBV27
D: TRBD2

CDR3: CASSPALVGGPGQGGNEQFF
DNA: TGTGCCAGCTCACCGGCCTTAGTCGGGGGGCCGGGACAGGGCGGCAATGAGCAGTTCTTC
J: TRBJ2-1
size: .
V: TRBV18
D: TRBD1

CDR3: CAWRDPGLSKGYTF
DNA: TGTGCCTGGAGAGACCCGGGACTAAGTAAGGGCTACACCTTC
J: TRBJ1-2
size: .
V: TRBV30
D: .

CDR3: CASSIGASGLYEQYF
DNA: TGTGCCAGCAGTATTGGGGCTAGCGGACTCTACGAGCAGTACTTC
J: TRBJ2-7
size: few
V: TRBV28
D: TRBD2

CDR3: CASSPLGDTGELFF
DNA: TGCGCCAGCAGCCCCTTGGGCGACACCGGGGAGCTGTTTTTT
J: TRBJ2-2
size: .
V: TRBV5-1
D: .

CDR3: CASSEGPRDSSPLHF
DNA: TGTGCCAGCAGCGAGGGCCCCCGGGACTCCTCACCCCTCCACTTT
J: TRBJ1-6
size: .
V: TRBV9
D: .

CDR3: CASSYPTGHSGNTIYF
DNA: TGTGCCAGCAGTTACCCGACAGGACATTCTGGAAACACCATATATTTT
J: TRBJ1-3
size: .
V: TRBV6-2/TRBV6-3
D: .

CDR3: CASSIVGQVDGYTF
DNA: TGTGCCAGTAGTATAGTTGGACAGGTGGATGGCTACACCTTC
J: TRBJ1-2
size: .
V: TRBV19
D: TRBD1

CDR3: CASTSQVNTEAFF
DNA: TGCGCCAGCACTTCACAGGTGAACACTGAAGCTTTCTTT
J: TRBJ1-1
size: .
V: TRBV10-2
D: .

CDR3: CASSLSGLAETDTQYF
DNA: TGTGCCAGCAGCTTATCGGGACTAGCAGAAACAGATACGCAGTATTTT
J: TRBJ2-3
size: .
V: TRBV11-2
D: TRBD2

CDR3: CASSPSRGEVGNQPQHF
DNA: TGTGCCAGCAGCCCCTCACGAGGGGAGGTTGGCAATCAGCCCCAGCATTTT
J: TRBJ1-5
size: .
V: TRBV6-2/TRBV6-3
D: .

CDR3: CASSPYRDGSYEQYF
DNA: TGTGCCAGCAGTCCCTACAGGGACGGGTCCTACGAGCAGTACTTC
J: TRBJ2-7
size: .
V: TRBV6-6
D: .

CDR3: CASSPNRFTDTQYF
DNA: TGTGCCAGCAGTCCCAACAGGTTCACAGATACGCAGTATTTT
J: TRBJ2-3
size: .
V: TRBV28
D: .

CDR3: CASSLVQDSFSTEAFF
DNA: TGTGCCAGCAGCTTAGTCCAGGACAGTTTTTCCACTGAAGCTTTCTTT
J: TRBJ1-1
size: .
V: TRBV13
D: .

CDR3: CASSIQGVSVGEQYF
DNA: TGTGCCAGCAGCATACAGGGCGTCAGTGTTGGGGAGCAGTACTTC
J: TRBJ2-7
size: few
V: TRBV7-9
D: .

CDR3: CATGEGGSWEQYF
DNA: TGTGCCACCGGGGAGGGCGGCTCGTGGGAGCAGTACTTC
J: TRBJ2-7
size: once
V: TRBV15
D: TRBD2

CDR3: CASSLYVAGDTDTQYF
DNA: TGTGCCAGCAGTTTATACGTTGCAGGGGACACAGATACGCAGTATTTT
J: TRBJ2-3
size: .
V: TRBV27
D: .

CDR3: CASSQRGETSTDTQYF
DNA: TGCGCCAGCAGTCAGAGAGGTGAGACTAGCACAGATACGCAGTATTTT
J: TRBJ2-3
size: .
V: TRBV4-1
D: .

CDR3: CASSERSFGQGPYEQYF
DNA: TGTGCCAGCAGTGAACGCAGTTTTGGACAGGGGCCCTACGAGCAGTACTTC
J: TRBJ2-7
size: .
V: TRBV6-1
D: TRBD1

CDR3: CASSPTGLNTEAFF
DNA: TGTGCCAGTAGTCCCACAGGGCTGAACACTGAAGCTTTCTTT
J: TRBJ1-1
size: .
V: TRBV19
D: .

CDR3: CASSTGTGLAEANTGELFF
DNA: TGCGCCAGCAGCACCGGAACGGGCCTAGCGGAAGCGAACACCGGGGAGCTGTTTTTT
J: TRBJ2-2
size: .
V: TRBV5-1
D: TRBD2

CDR3: CAITNKVQGNTIYF
DNA: TGTGCCATCACGAACAAAGTACAGGGAAACACCATATATTTT
J: TRBJ1-3
size: .
V: TRBV10-3
D: .

CDR3: CASSRSWATQYF
DNA: TGTGCCAGCAGTCGGTCTTGGGCGACGCAGTATTTT
J: TRBJ2-3
size: .
V: TRBV7-8
D: .

CDR3: CASSYSRQNNYGYTF
DNA: TGTGCCAGCAGTTACTCGAGGCAGAACAACTATGGCTACACCTTC
J: TRBJ1-2
size: .
V: TRBV6-5
D: .

CDR3: CASSEVQGQTGELFF
DNA: TGTGCCAGCAGTGAAGTACAGGGGCAAACCGGGGAGCTGTTTTTT
J: TRBJ2-2
size: .
V: TRBV2
D: TRBD1

CDR3: CASSLGKPQGDTQYF
DNA: TGTGCCAGCAGTTTAGGGAAGCCCCAGGGAGATACGCAGTATTTT
J: TRBJ2-3
size: few
V: TRBV27
D: .

CDR3: CATSDSTNNNEQFF
DNA: TGTGCCACCAGTGATTCCACTAACAACAATGAGCAGTTCTTC
J: TRBJ2-1
size: once
V: TRBV24-1
D: .

CDR3: CASSQGGANTEAFF
DNA: TGTGCCAGCAGTCAAGGCGGGGCGAACACTGAAGCTTTCTTT
J: TRBJ1-1
size: .
V: TRBV7-9
D: .

CDR3: CASAGKAGHQDGYTF
DNA: TGTGCCAGCGCCGGGAAAGCCGGGCATCAGGATGGCTACACCTTC
J: TRBJ1-2
size: few
V: TRBV6-5
D: .

CDR3: CSVSQRGNTGELFF
DNA: TGCAGCGTTTCTCAGCGGGGGAACACCGGGGAGCTGTTTTTT
J: TRBJ2-2
size: .
V: TRBV29-1
D: TRBD2

CDR3: CASTREGKNEQFF
DNA: TGTGCCAGCACCCGTGAGGGAAAGAATGAGCAGTTCTTC
J: TRBJ2-1
size: .
V: TRBV28
D: .

CDR3: CASSFEGFRGDTQYF
DNA: TGCGCCAGCAGCTTTGAGGGTTTCAGGGGGGATACGCAGTATTTT
J: TRBJ2-3
size: .
V: TRBV5-1
D: TRBD1

CDR3: CATSDPDSYGYTF
DNA: TGTGCCACCAGTGATCCTGACAGCTATGGCTACACCTTC
J: TRBJ1-2
size: once
V: TRBV24-1
D: .

CDR3: CASSQGAHSPPNLLHF
DNA: TGCGCCAGCAGCCAAGGCGCTCACTCTCCCCCGAACCTCCTCCACTTT
J: TRBJ1-6
size: .
V: TRBV4-1
D: .

CDR3: CATSRQGSSYNEQFF
DNA: TGTGCCACCAGCAGGCAGGGCAGCTCCTACAATGAGCAGTTCTTC
J: TRBJ2-1
size: once
V: TRBV15
D: .

CDR3: CASSFYDEQYF
DNA: TGTGCCAGCAGTTTTTATGACGAGCAGTACTTC
J: TRBJ2-7
size: .
V: TRBV12-3/TRBV12-4
D: .

CDR3: CASTLWTSGRNEQFF
DNA: TGTGCCAGCACCCTCTGGACTAGCGGGAGAAATGAGCAGTTCTTC
J: TRBJ2-1
size: .
V: TRBV5-5
D: TRBD2

CDR3: CSVEASLGTDTQYF
DNA: TGCAGCGTTGAGGCTAGCCTCGGCACAGATACGCAGTATTTT
J: TRBJ2-3
size: .
V: TRBV29-1
D: .

CDR3: CASSHMGVYNEQFF
DNA: TGTGCCAGCAGCCATATGGGCGTATACAATGAGCAGTTCTTC
J: TRBJ2-1
size: .
V: TRBV3-1/TRBV3-2
D: .